Sequencing of this T cell receptor (beta chain) was carried out in a study of blood T cell repertoires in COVID-19. TCRdb keeps only in-frame clones here, not all; method: immunoSEQ multiplex PCR. The sample lists under 300,000 clones; about 88% were seen once. Germline values: CDR1 SGHDN, CDR2 FVKESK. The CDR3 extends over 16 amino acids. After removal of 5 bases from V and 2 bases from J, the junction contained 6 bases not matched to a gene. The chain uses TRBV14 and TRBJ2-2, with TRBD2 matching over 9 bases. The origin of this receptor is a woman between 50 and 59 years old who had recovered from COVID-19. The sequencing sample was made of PBMCs or T cells enriched from blood (not recorded which). For the CDR3, the DNA is TGTGCCAGCAGCGCCTACGGGACTAGCAACACCGGGGAGCTGTTTTTT. Residues: CASSAYGTSNTGELFF.